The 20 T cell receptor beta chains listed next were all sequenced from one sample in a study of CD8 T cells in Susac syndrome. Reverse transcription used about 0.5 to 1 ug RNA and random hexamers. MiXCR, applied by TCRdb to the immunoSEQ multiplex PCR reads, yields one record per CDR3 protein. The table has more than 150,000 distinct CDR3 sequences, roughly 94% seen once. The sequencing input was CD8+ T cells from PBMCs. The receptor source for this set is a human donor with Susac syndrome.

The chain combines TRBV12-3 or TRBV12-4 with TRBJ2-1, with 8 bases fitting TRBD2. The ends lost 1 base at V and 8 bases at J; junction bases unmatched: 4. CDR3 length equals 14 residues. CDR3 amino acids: CASSLESGGDEQFF. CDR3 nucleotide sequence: TGTGCCAGCAGTTTAGAATCGGGGGGGGATGAGCAGTTCTTC.

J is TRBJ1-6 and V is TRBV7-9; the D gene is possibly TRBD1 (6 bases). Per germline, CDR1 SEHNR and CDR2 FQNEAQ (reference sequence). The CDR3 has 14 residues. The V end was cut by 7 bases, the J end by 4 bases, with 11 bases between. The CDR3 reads CASNREGYNSPLHF. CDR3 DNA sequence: TGTGCCAGCAACAGGGAAGGGTATAATTCACCCCTCCACTTT.

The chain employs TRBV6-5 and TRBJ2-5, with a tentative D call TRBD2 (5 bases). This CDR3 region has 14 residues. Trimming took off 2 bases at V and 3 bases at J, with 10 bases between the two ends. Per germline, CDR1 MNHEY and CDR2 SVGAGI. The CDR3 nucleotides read TGTGCCAGCAGTTACGACGGAGGTGAAGAGACCCAGTACTTC. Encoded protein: CASSYDGGEETQYF.

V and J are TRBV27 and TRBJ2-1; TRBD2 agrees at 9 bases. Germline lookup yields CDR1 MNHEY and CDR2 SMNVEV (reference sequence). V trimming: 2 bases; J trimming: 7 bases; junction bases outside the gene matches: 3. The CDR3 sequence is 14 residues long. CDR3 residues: CASSLAGGTNEQFF. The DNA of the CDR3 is TGTGCCAGCAGTTTAGCGGGAGGGACTAATGAGCAGTTCTTC.

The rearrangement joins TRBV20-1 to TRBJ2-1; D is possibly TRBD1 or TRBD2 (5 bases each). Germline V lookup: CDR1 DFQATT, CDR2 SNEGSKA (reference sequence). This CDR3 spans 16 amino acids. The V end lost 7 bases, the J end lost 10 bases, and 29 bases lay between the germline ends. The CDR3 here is CSVRVEGEGVIREQFF. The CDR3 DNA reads TGCAGTGTCAGGGTCGAGGGAGAGGGAGTAATAAGGGAGCAGTTCTTC.

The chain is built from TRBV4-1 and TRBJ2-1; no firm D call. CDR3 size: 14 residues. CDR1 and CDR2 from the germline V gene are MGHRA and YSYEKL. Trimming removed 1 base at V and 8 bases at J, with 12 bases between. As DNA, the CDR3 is TGCGCCAGCAGCCAAGTTGCCAGCTCACATGAGCAGTTCTTC. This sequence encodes CASSQVASSHEQFF.

For the CDR3, the DNA is TGTGCCAGCAGTAGTAGAAGCGAAGGTGAGCAGTTCTTC. Its protein is CASSSRSEGEQFF. V usage is TRBV7-3 and J usage is TRBJ2-1; D uncertain. V gave up 6 bases and J gave up 9 bases, with 15 bases separating them. CDR1 SGHTA and CDR2 FQGTGA come from the germline V gene. The CDR3 spans 13 residues.

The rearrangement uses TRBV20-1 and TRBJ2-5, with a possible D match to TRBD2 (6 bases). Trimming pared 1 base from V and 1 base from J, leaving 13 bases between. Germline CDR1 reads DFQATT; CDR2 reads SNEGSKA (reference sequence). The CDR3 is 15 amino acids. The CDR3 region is CSARAQASAQETQYF. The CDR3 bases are TGCAGTGCTAGAGCCCAGGCTAGCGCCCAAGAGACCCAGTACTTC.

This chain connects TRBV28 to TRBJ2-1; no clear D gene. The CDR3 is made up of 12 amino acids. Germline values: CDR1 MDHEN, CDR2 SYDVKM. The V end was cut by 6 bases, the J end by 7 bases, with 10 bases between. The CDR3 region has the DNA TGTGCCAGCAGAGGAGCGCTGAATGAGCAGTTCTTC. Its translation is CASRGALNEQFF.

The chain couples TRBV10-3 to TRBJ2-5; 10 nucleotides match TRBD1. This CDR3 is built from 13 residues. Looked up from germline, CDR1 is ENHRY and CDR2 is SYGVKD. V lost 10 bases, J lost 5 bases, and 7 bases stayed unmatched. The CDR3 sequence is CATSGQGRETQYF. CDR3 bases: TGTGCCACCTCGGGACAGGGGAGGGAGACCCAGTACTTC.

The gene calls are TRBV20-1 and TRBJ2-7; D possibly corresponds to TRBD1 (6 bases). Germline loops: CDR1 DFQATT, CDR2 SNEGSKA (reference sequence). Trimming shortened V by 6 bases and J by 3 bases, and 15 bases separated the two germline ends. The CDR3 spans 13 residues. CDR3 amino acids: CSATTVQGYEQYF. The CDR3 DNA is TGCAGTGCCACAACAGTACAGGGCTACGAGCAGTACTTC.

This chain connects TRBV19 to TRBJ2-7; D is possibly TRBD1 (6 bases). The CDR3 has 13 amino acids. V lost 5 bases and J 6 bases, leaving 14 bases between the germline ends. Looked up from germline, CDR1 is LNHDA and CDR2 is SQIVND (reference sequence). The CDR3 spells CASSLTGFGEQYF. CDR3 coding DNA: TGTGCCAGTAGTTTGACAGGATTCGGCGAGCAGTACTTC.

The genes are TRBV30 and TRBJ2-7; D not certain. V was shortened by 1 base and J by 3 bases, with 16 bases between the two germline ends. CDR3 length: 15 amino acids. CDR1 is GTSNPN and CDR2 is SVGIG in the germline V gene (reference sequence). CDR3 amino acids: CAWSGSRPNFYEQYF. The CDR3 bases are TGTGCCTGGAGTGGTTCTCGGCCTAACTTCTACGAGCAGTACTTC. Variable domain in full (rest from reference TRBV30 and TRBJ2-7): SQTIHQWPATLVQPVGSPLSLECTVEGTSNPNLYWYRQAAGRGLQLLFYSVGIGQISSEVPQNLSASRPQDRQFILSSKKLLLSDSGFYLCAWSGSRPNFYEQYFGPGTRLTVT.

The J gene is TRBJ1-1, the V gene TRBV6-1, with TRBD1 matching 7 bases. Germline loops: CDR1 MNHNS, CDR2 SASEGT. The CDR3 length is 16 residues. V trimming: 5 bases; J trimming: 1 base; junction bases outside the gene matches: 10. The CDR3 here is CASSPRDSARNTEAFF. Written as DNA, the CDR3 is TGTGCCAGCAGTCCCCGGGACAGTGCTAGGAACACTGAAGCTTTCTTT.

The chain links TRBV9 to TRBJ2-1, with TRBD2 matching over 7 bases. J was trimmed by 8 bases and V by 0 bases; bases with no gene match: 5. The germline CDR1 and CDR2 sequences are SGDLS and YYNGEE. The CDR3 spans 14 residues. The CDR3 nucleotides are TGTGCCAGCAGCGTAGTGGGAGGGAGCGATGAGCAGTTCTTC. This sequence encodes CASSVVGGSDEQFF.

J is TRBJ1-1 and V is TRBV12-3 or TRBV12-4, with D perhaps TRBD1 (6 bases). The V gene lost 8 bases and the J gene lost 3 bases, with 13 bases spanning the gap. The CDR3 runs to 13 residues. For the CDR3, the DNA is TGTGCCAGCGGAGCCCAGGGGCACACTGAAGCTTTCTTT. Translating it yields CASGAQGHTEAFF.

This CDR3 reads CASSPISATGSYGYTF. CDR3 bases: TGCGCCAGCAGCCCAATCTCAGCTACAGGGAGCTATGGCTACACCTTC. This chain uses TRBV4-1 with TRBJ1-2, with D maybe TRBD1 (6 bases). V shed 4 bases and J shed 4 bases, with 19 bases lying between them. Germline V CDR1 and CDR2: MGHRA, YSYEKL. This CDR3 has 16 residues.

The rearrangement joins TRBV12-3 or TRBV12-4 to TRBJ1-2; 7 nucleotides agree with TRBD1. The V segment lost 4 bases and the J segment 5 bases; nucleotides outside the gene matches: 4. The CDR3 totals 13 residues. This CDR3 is CASSYDREYGYTF. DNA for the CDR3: TGTGCCAGCAGTTATGACAGGGAATATGGCTACACCTTC.

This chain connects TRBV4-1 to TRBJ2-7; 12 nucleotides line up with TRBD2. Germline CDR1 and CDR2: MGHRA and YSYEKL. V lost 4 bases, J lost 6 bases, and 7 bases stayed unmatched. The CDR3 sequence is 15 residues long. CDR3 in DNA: TGCGCCAGCAGCCTCAGACTAGCGGGAGAGGGCGAGCAGTACTTC. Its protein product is CASSLRLAGEGEQYF.

The DNA for the CDR3 is TGTGCCAGCAGCCTGGGGGGACTACTCTACGAGCAGTACTTC. Protein sequence: CASSLGGLLYEQYF. The chain joins TRBV11-2 to TRBJ2-7; 7 bases map to TRBD2. CDR1 and CDR2 from the germline V gene are SGHAT and FQNNGV. This CDR3 comprises 14 residues. V dropped 5 bases and J dropped 3; count of bases not matched to a gene: 7.